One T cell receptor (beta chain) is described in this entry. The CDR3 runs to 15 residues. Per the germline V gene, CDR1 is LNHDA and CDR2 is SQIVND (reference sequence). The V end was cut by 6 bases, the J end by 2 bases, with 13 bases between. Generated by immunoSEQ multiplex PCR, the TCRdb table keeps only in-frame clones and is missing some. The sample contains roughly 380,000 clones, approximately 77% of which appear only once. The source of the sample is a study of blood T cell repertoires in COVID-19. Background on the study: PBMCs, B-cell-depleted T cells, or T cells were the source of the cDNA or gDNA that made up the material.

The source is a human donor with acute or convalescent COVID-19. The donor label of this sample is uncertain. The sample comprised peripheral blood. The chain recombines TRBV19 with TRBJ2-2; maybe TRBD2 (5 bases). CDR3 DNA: TGTGCCAGTAGACCCGCGGGCTTAAACACCGGGGAGCTGTTTTTT. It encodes CASRPAGLNTGELFF.